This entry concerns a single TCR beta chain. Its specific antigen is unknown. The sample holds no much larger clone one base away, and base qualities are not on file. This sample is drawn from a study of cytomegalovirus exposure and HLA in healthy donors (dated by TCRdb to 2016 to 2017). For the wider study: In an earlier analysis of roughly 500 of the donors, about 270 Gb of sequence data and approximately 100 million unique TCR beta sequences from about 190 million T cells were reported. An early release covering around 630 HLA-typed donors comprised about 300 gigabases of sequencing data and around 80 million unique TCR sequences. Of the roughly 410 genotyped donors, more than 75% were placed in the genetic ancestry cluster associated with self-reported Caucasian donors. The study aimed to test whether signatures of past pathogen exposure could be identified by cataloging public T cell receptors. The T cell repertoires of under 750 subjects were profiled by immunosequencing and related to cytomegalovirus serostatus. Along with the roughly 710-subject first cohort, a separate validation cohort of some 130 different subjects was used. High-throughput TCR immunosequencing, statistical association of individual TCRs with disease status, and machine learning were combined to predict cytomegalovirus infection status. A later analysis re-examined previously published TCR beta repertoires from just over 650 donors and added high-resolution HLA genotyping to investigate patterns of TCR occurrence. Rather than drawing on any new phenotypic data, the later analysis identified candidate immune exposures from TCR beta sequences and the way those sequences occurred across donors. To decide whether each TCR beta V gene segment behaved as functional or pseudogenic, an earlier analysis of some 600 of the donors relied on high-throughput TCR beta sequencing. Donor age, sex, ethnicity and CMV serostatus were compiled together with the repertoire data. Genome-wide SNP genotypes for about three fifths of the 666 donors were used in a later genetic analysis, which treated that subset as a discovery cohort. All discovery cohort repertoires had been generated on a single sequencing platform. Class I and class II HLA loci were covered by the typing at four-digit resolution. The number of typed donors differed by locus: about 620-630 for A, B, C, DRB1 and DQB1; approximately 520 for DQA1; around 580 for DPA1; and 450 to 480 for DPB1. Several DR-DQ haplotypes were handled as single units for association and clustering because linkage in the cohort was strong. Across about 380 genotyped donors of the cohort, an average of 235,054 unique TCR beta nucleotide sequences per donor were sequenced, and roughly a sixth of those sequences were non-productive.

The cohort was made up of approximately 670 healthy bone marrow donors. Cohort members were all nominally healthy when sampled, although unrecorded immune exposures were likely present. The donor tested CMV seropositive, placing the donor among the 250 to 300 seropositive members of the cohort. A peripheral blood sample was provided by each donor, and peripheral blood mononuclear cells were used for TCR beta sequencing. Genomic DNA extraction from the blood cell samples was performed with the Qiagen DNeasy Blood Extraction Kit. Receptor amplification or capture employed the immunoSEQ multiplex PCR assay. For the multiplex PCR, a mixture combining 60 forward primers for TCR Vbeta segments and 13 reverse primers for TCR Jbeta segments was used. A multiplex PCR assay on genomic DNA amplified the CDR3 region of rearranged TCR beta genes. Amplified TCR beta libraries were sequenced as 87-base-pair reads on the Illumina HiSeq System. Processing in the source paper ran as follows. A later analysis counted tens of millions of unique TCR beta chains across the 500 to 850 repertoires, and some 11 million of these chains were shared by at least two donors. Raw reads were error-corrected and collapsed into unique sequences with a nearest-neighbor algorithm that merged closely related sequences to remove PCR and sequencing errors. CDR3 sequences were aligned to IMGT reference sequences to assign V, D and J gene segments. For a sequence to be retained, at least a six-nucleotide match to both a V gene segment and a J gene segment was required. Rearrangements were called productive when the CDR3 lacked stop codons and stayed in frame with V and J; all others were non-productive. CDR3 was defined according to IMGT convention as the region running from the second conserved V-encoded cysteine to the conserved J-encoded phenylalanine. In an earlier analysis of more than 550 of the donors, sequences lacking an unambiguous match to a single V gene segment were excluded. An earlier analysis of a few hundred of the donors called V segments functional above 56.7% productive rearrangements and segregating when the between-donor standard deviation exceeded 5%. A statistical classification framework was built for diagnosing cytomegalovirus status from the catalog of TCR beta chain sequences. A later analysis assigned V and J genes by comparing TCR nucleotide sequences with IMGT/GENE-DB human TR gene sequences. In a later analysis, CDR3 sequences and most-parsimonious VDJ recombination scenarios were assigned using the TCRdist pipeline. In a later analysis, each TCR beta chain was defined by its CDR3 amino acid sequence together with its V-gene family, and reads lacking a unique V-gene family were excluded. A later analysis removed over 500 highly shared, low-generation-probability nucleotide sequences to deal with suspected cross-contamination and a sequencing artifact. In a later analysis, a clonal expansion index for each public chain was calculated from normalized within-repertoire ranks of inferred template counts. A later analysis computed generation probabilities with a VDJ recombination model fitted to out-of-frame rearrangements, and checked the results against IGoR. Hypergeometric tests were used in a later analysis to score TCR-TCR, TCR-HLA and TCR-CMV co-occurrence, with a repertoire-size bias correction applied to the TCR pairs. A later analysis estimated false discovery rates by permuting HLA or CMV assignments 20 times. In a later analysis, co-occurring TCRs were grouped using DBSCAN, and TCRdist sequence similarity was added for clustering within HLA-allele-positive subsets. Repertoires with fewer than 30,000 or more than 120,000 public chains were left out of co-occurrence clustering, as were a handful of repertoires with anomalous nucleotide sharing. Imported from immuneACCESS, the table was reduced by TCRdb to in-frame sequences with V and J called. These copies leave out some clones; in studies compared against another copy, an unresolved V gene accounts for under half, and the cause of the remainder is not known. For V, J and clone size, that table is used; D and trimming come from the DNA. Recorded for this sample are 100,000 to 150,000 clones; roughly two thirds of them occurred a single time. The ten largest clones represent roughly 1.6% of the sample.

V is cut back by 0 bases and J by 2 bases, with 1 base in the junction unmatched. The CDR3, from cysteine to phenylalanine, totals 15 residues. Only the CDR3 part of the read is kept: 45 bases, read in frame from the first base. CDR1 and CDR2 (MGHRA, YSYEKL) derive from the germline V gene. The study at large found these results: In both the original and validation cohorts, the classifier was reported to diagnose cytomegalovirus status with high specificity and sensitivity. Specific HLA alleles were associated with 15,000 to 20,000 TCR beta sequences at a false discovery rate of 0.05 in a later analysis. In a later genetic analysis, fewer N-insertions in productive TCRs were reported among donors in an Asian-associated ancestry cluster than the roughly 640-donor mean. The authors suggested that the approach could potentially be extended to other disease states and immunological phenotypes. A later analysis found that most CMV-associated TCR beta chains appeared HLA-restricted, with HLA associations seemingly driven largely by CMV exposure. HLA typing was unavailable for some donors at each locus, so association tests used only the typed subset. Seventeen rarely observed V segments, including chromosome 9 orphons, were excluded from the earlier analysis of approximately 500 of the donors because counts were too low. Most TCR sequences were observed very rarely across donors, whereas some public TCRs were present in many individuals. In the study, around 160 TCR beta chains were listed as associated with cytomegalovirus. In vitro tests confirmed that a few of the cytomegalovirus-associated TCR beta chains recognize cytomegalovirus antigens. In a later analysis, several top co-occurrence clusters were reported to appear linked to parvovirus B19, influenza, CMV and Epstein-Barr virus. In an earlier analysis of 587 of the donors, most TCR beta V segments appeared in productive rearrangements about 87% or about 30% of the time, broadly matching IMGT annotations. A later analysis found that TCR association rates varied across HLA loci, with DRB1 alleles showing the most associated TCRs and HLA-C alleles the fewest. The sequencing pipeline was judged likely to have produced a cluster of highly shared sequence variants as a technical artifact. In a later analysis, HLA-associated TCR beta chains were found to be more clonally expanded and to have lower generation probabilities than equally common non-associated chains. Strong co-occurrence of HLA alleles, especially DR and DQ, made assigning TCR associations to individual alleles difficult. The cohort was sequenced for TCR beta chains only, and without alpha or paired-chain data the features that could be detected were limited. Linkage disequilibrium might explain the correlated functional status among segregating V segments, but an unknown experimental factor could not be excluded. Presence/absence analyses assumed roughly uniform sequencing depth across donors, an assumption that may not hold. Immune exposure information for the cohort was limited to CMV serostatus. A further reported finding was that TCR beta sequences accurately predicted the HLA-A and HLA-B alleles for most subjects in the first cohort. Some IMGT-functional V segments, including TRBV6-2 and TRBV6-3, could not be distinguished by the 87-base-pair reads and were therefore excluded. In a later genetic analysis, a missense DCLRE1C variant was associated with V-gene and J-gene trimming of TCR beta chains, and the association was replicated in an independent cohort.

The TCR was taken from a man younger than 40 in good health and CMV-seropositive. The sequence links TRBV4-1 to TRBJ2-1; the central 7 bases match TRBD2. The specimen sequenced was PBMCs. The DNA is TGCGCCAGCAGCCAAGAGGCGGGGGCCTACAATGAGCAGTTCTTC. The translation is CASSQEAGAYNEQFF.